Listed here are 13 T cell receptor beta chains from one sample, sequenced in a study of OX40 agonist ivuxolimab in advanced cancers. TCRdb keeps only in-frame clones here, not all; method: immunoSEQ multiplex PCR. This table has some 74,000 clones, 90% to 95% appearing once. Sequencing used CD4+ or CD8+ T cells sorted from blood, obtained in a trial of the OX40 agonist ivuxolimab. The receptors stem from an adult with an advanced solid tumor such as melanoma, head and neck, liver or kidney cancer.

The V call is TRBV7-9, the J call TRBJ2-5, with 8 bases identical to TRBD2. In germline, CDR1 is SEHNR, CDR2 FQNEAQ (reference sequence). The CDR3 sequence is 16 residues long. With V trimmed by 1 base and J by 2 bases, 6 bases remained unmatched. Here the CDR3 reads CASSLEAGGPQETQYF. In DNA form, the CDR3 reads TGTGCCAGCAGCTTAGAGGCGGGGGGACCTCAAGAGACCCAGTACTTC.

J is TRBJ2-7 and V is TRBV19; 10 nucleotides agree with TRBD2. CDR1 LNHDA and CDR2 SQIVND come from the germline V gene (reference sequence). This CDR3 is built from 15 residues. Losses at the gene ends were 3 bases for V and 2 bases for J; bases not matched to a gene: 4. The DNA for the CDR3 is TGTGCCAGTAGTATGGGTAGCGGGAGGACCTACGAGCAGTACTTC. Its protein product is CASSMGSGRTYEQYF. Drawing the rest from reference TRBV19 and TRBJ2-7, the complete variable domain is DGGITQSPKYLFRKEGQNVTLSCEQNLNHDAMYWYRQDPGQGLRLIYYSQIVNDFQKGDIAEGYSVSREKKESFPLTVTSAQKNPTAFYLCASSMGSGRTYEQYFGPGTRLTVT.

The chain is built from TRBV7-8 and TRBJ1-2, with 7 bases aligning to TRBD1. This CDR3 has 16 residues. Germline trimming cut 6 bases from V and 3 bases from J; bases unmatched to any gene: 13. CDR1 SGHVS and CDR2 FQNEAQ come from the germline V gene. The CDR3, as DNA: TGTGCCAGCAGTTTACCAACCGCTCAGGGGGACTATGGCTACACCTTC. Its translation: CASSLPTAQGDYGYTF.

The CDR3 bases are TGTGCCAGTACTCCGGTCTCCTACAATGAGCAGTTCTTC. Translating gives CASTPVSYNEQFF. This chain links TRBV25-1 with TRBJ2-1; D not certain. CDR3 length: 13 residues. V dropped 9 bases and J dropped 0 bases, with 9 bases sitting between them. The germline V gene has CDR1 MGHDK and CDR2 SYGVNS.

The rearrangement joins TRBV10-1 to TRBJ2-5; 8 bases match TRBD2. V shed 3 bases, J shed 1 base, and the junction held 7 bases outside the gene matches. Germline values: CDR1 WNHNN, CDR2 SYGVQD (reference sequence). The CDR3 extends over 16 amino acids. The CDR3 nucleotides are TGCGCCAGCAGTGATCATTCGGCGGGGGGCCAAGAGACCCAGTACTTC. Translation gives CASSDHSAGGQETQYF.

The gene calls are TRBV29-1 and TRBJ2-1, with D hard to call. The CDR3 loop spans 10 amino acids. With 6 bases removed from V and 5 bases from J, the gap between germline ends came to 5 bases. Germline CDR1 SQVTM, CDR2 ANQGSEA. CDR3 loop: CSVADNEQFF. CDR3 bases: TGCAGCGTCGCTGACAATGAGCAGTTCTTC.

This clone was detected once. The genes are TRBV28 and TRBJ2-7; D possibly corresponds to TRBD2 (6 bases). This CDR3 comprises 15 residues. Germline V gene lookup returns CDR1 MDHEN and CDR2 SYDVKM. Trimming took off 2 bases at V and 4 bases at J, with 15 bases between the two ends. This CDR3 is CASSLVGGGMYEQYF. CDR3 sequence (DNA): TGTGCCAGCAGTTTAGTGGGAGGTGGGATGTACGAGCAGTACTTC.

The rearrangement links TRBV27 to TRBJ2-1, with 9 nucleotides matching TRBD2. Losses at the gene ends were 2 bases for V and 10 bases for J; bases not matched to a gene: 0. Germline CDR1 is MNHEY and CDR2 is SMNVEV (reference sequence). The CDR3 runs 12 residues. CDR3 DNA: TGTGCCAGCAGTTTAGCGGGAGGGGAGCAGTTCTTC. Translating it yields CASSLAGGEQFF.

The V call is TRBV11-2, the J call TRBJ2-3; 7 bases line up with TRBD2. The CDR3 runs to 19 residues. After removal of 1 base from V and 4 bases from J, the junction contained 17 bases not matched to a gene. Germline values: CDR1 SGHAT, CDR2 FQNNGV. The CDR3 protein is CASSLGRAGERRLADTQYF. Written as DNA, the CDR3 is TGTGCCAGCAGCTTAGGTAGGGCGGGAGAAAGGAGGCTCGCAGATACGCAGTATTTT.

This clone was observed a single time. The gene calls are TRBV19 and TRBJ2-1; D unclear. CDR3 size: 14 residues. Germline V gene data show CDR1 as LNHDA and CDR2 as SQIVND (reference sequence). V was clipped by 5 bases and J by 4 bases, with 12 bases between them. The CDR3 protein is CASSPSVGYNEQFF. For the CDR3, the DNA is TGTGCCAGTAGTCCGAGTGTAGGATACAATGAGCAGTTCTTC.

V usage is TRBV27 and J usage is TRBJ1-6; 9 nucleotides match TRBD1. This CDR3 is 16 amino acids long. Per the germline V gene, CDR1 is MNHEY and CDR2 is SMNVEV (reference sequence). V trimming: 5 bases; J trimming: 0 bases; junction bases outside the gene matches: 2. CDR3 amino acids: CASSLQGASYNSPLHF. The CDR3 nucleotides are TGTGCCAGCAGTCTACAGGGGGCCTCCTATAATTCACCCCTCCACTTT.

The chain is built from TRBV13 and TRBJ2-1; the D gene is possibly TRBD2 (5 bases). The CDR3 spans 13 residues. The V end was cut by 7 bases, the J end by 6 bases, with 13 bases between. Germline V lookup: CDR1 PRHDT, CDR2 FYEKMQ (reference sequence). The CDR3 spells CASTQRIGNEQFF. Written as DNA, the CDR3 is TGTGCCAGCACGCAGCGGATCGGCAATGAGCAGTTCTTC.

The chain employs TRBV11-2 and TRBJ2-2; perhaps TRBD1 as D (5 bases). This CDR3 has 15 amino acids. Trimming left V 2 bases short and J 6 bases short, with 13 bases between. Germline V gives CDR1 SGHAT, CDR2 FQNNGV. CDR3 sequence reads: CASSLPGYRAGELFF. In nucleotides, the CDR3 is TGTGCCAGCAGCTTACCAGGGTATCGCGCCGGGGAGCTGTTTTTT.